These 9 T cell receptor beta chains originate from one sample sequenced in a study of T-cell memory formation after mild COVID-19. Each CDR3 protein gets one entry after TCRdb re-called the 5' RACE reads with MiXCR. The table has roughly 130,000 distinct CDR3 sequences, around 6.3% seen once; the top ten hold under 2.5%. Sample: PBMCs or a T cell subset sorted from them (not recorded which). The receptors derive from an adult woman who had mild COVID-19 (a few samples of this study predate the infection). Cell type and time point are not known.

This clonotype was recorded at least ten times. CDR3 protein: CSARFGANVLTF. DNA of the CDR3: TGCAGTGCTAGATTCGGGGCCAACGTCCTGACTTTC. V usage is TRBV20-1 and J usage is TRBJ2-6; D is unresolved. The CDR3 loop spans 12 amino acids. Germline CDR1 reads DFQATT; CDR2 reads SNEGSKA (reference sequence). Deletions cut 2 bases from V and 4 bases from J, with 3 bases between.

The sample holds a few counts of this clonotype. The chain has TRBV25-1 and TRBJ1-6; D is unclear. CDR3 size: 12 residues. Germline V lookup: CDR1 MGHDK, CDR2 SYGVNS. Trimming left V 2 bases short and J 9 bases short, with 5 bases between. CDR3 region: CASSEPSSPLHF. The CDR3 nucleotides are TGTGCCAGCAGTGAACCCTCTTCACCCCTCCACTTT.

This clonotype was seen only a few times. The junction differs from germline at one of its ends, possibly a read error. The CDR3 coding sequence is TGCAGCGGGCTTTGGGGGGAGAAGGGCCGGGCCGCCTTC. It codes for CSGLWGEKGRAAF. The J gene is TRBJ1-2, the V gene TRBV29-1; TRBD1 might be the D (5 bases). Germline values: CDR1 SQVTM, CDR2 ANQGSEA. There are 13 residues in the CDR3.

The rearrangement uses TRBV15 and TRBJ2-6; a weak D match, TRBD2 (5 bases). The germline CDR1 and CDR2 sequences are LNHNV and YYDKDF (reference sequence). Deletions cut 0 bases from V and 0 bases from J, with 12 bases between. The CDR3 covers 18 residues. CDR3 amino acids: CATSRDGGRYSGANVLTF. The CDR3, as DNA: TGTGCCACCAGCAGAGATGGCGGGCGCTACTCTGGGGCCAACGTCCTGACTTTC.

For this clonotype: The junction differs from germline at one of its ends, possibly a read error. The chain joins TRBV12-3 or TRBV12-4 to TRBJ1-5; D ambiguous. The CDR3 sequence is 14 residues long. CDR3 DNA sequence: TGTGCCAGCAGTGTCGCCAGTGGCAATCAGCCACAGCATTTT. As protein: CASSVASGNQPQHF.

The sample holds many counts of this clonotype. V and J are TRBV15 and TRBJ1-6; 7 bases are shared with TRBD1. The CDR3 is 16 residues long. CDR1 is LNHNV and CDR2 is YYDKDF in the germline V gene (reference sequence). Trimming cost V 3 bases and J 10 bases; bases outside gene matches: 12. The CDR3 sequence: CATSRGIGTAHSPLHF. The CDR3 DNA reads TGTGCCACCAGCAGGGGTATCGGGACAGCCCACTCACCCCTCCACTTT.

In its sample, this clonotype was seen many times. The rearrangement joins TRBV5-1 to TRBJ1-1, with D uncertain. CDR1 is SGHRS and CDR2 is YFSETQ in the germline V gene. The germline V and J ends were trimmed by 0 bases and 11 bases, with 14 bases remaining between them. The CDR3 covers 13 residues. CDR3 DNA sequence: TGCGCCAGCAGCTTGGTCCCAGTCGAGACGGCTTTCTTT. This codes for CASSLVPVETAFF.

The rearrangement uses TRBV6-2 or TRBV6-3 and TRBJ2-3; TRBD1 is a possible D gene (6 bases). The CDR3 spans 14 residues. Trimming took 7 bases from V and 0 from J, leaving 11 bases between them. CDR1 is MNHEY, CDR2 SVGEGT, per germline. The CDR3 nucleotides read TGTGCCAGCACAGGACAGCTAAGCACAGATACGCAGTATTTT. Its translation: CASTGQLSTDTQYF.

The chain recombines TRBV4-1 with TRBJ2-3; no firm D call. This CDR3 is built from 15 residues. Trimming pared 3 bases from V and 2 bases from J, leaving 12 bases between. Germline lookup yields CDR1 MGHRA and CDR2 YSYEKL. The CDR3 sequence: CASSHTTLLTDTQYF. CDR3 nucleotide sequence: TGCGCCAGCAGCCATACTACCCTCCTCACAGATACGCAGTATTTT.